This T cell receptor beta chain emerged from a study of control samples from healthy donors and cancer patients. Libraries were prepared by immunoSEQ multiplex PCR; TCRdb keeps only in-frame clonotypes and omits some of them. The data hold about 160,000 clones, with approximately 90% observed a single time. The germline CDR1 and CDR2 sequences are DFQATT and SNEGSKA (reference sequence). The CDR3 extends over 14 amino acids. Trimming shortened V by 3 bases and J by 8 bases, and 17 bases separated the two germline ends. This clone was found once. This clonotype originated in a woman aged 25-40 years in good health. The chain is built from TRBV20-1 and TRBJ2-1; no clear D gene. Sequenced material: blood. CDR3 coding DNA: TGCAGTGCTAGTTCGTCCCTAGGATCGGATGAGCAGTTCTTC. Translated: CSASSSLGSDEQFF.